The present T cell receptor (beta chain) was sequenced within a study of shared clonotypes between healthy human individuals. Naive CD4+ cells were CD45RA-selected; the remaining cells were memory. Clones were sequenced by immunoSEQ multiplex PCR, and TCRdb holds only the in-frame ones, with some missing. This table has approximately 530,000 clones, roughly 95% appearing once. Study-wide points: Sorted-subset sequencing was shown by rarefaction to be incomplete despite large depth. In contrast to clonotypes shared by all four donors, non-shared clonotypes had lower generation probabilities.

Germline V CDR1 and CDR2: LGHNA, YSLEER. V lost 4 bases and J lost 1, with 0 bases in between. The CDR3 has 11 residues. As to this clone: Its antigen is undetermined.

The source is a woman aged 30 to 39 in good health. The sample comprised naive CD4+ T cells sorted from blood. The subset: CD45RA+ positively selected. The chain links TRBV4-3 to TRBJ2-3; no definite D call. CDR3 sequence reads: CASSRTDTQYF. In DNA, the CDR3 is TGCGCCAGCAGCCGCACAGATACGCAGTATTTT.